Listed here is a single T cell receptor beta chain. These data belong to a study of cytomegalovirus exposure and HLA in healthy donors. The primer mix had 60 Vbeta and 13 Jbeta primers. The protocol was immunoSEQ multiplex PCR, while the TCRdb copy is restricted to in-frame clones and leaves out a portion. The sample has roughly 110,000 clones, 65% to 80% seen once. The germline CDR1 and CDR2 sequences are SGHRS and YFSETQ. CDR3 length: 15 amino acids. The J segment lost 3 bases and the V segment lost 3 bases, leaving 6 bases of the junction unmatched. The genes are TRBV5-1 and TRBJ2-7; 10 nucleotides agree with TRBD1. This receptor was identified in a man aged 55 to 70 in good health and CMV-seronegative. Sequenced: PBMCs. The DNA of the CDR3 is TGCGCCAGCAGCTACGGGACAGGGGAAGGCTACGAGCAGTACGTC. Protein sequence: CASSYGTGEGYEQYV.